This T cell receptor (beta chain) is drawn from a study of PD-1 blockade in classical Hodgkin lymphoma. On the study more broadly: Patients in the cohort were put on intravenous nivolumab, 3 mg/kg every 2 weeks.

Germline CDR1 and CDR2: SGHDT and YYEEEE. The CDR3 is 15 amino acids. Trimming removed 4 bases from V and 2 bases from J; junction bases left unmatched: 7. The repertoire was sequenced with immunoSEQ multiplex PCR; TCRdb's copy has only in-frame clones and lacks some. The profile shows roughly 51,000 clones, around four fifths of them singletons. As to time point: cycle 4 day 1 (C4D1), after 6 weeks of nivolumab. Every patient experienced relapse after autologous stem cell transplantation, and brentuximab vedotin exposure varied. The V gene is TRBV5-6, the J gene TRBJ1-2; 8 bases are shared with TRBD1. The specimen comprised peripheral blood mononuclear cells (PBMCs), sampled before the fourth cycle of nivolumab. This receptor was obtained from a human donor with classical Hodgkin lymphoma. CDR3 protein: CASSPPGTGNYGYTF. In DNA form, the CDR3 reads TGTGCCAGCAGCCCCCCCGGGACAGGCAACTATGGCTACACCTTC.